The rows below give T cell receptor beta chains drawn from one sample of a study of shared clonotypes between healthy human individuals. TCRdb's table, derived via immunoSEQ multiplex PCR, lists solely in-frame clones and lacks some. The sample has about 980,000 clones, over 75% seen once. Sequenced material: memory CD4+ T cells sorted from blood. Source of these receptors: a man aged 18 to 30 in good health. The CDR3 runs from the conserved cysteine through the conserved F or W. The D gene is left open where the match is weak. The listing skips clone size in some rows; elsewhere it reads once, few, many or a size class.

V	J	length	D	size	DNA	CDR3
TRBV9	TRBJ2-5	13	.	.	TGTGCCAGCAGTAAACAGACCCAAGAGACCCAGTACTTC	CASSKQTQETQYF
TRBV6-1	TRBJ1-6	14	.	once	TGTGCCAGCCAGTTCACAGGCTCTTATTCACCCCTCCACTTT	CASQFTGSYSPLHF
TRBV5-1	TRBJ2-2	14	.	.	TGCGCCAGCAGCAAGGCGGACTTCACCGGGGAGCTGTTTTTT	CASSKADFTGELFF
TRBV7-8	TRBJ2-2	19	TRBD2	once	TGTGCCAGCAGCCTTACCCCTCCCAGGACTAGCGGCAACACCGGGGAGCTGTTTTTT	CASSLTPPRTSGNTGELFF
TRBV18	TRBJ2-5	12	.	.	TGTGCCAGCTCCCTTTACCAAGAGACCCAGTACTTC	CASSLYQETQYF
TRBV2	TRBJ1-2	11	.	.	TGTGCCAGCAGTGAATATTATGGCTACACCTTC	CASSEYYGYTF
TRBV30	TRBJ1-5	15	.	.	TGTGCCTGGAGTGCTCAAGGGTTTAGCAATCAGCCCCAGCATTTT	CAWSAQGFSNQPQHF
TRBV10-3	TRBJ2-7	13	TRBD2	.	TGTGCCATCAGTCTAGCGGTCTCCTACGAGCAGTACTTC	CAISLAVSYEQYF
TRBV5-6	TRBJ1-6	14	.	.	TGTGCCAGCGACCAATCGGGGTATAATTCACCCCTCCACTTT	CASDQSGYNSPLHF
TRBV5-6	TRBJ2-7	13	.	.	TGTGCCAGCAGCTTGGGGCAGTTCTACGAGCAGTACTTC	CASSLGQFYEQYF
TRBV13	TRBJ2-3	13	.	many	TGTGCCAGCAGCTTACGGGCCCCAGATACGCAGTATTTT	CASSLRAPDTQYF
TRBV6-5	TRBJ2-3	15	TRBD2	.	TGTGCCAGCAGTTACTCGGCGGGGGGCACAGATACGCAGTATTTT	CASSYSAGGTDTQYF
TRBV18	TRBJ2-7	12	TRBD1	.	TGTGCCAGCTCACGACAGGGTGACGAGCAGTACTTC	CASSRQGDEQYF
TRBV9	TRBJ1-2	15	TRBD1	.	TGTGCCAGCAGCGCAGGGGGACAGCTAAACTATGGCTACACCTTC	CASSAGGQLNYGYTF
TRBV7-9	TRBJ2-1	18	TRBD2	.	TGTGCCAGCAGCTTAGGGGCCGACGGCGGGAGGGCCGTCAATGAGCAGTTCTTC	CASSLGADGGRAVNEQFF
TRBV28	TRBJ1-1	15	.	.	TGTGCCAGCAGTCCACCGACGATAGTTAAGGCTGAAGCTTTCTTT	CASSPPTIVKAEAFF
TRBV19	TRBJ1-1	15	.	once	TGTGCCAGTAGTCGAAAACCGCAACAGAGGCCTGAAGCTTTCTTT	CASSRKPQQRPEAFF
TRBV6-5	TRBJ1-1	14	.	.	TGTGCCAGCAGTTTCAGACAGAAGAACACTGAAGCTTTCTTT	CASSFRQKNTEAFF
TRBV5-4	TRBJ2-2	17	.	.	TGTGCCAGCAGCTTGGGGGCTTCCGGGGGTTATGCCGGGGAGCTGTTTTTT	CASSLGASGGYAGELFF
TRBV27	TRBJ2-3	17	TRBD2	.	TGTGCCAGCAGTTTACACGATCCCAGGACTAGTCCAGATACGCAGTATTTT	CASSLHDPRTSPDTQYF
TRBV30	TRBJ1-6	15	TRBD1	.	TGTGCCTGGAGTAGCTCGACAGGGGAACACTCACCCCTCCACTTT	CAWSSSTGEHSPLHF
TRBV7-2	TRBJ2-7	12	.	.	TGTGCCAGCAGCCCTAACAACTACGAGCAGTACTTC	CASSPNNYEQYF
TRBV30	TRBJ2-7	13	TRBD1	.	TGTGCCTGGAGCGGGACAGGGAGATACGAGCAGTACTTC	CAWSGTGRYEQYF
TRBV6-6	TRBJ1-1	13	.	.	TGTGCCAGCAGTTACGCACCAGGAGCCGAAGCTTTCTTT	CASSYAPGAEAFF
TRBV7-2	TRBJ1-3	14	.	.	TGTGCCAGCAGCGTACAGGATTCTGGAAACACCATATATTTT	CASSVQDSGNTIYF
TRBV10-3	TRBJ2-5	15	TRBD1	many	TGTGCCATCAGTGAAGGGACAGGGGGTTGGGAGACCCAGTACTTC	CAISEGTGGWETQYF
TRBV18	TRBJ1-5	13	.	once	TGTGCCAGCTCACAGGGGGGATATCAGCCCCAGCATTTT	CASSQGGYQPQHF
TRBV5-6	TRBJ1-2	14	TRBD1	.	TGTGCCAGCAGCCTTAGGGACAGCCTGAATGGCTACACCTTC	CASSLRDSLNGYTF
TRBV5-6	TRBJ1-5	15	.	.	TGTGCCAGCAGCTTGTTCCTGATTAGCAATCAGCCCCAGCATTTT	CASSLFLISNQPQHF
TRBV7-8	TRBJ2-5	13	TRBD2	once	TGTGCCAGCAGCCTCGGGACTACAGAGACCCAGTACTTC	CASSLGTTETQYF
TRBV25-1	TRBJ1-1	15	.	many	TGTGCCAGCAGGGTCCGGGGGGCAACGGACACTGAAGCTTTCTTT	CASRVRGATDTEAFF
TRBV9	TRBJ2-7	15	.	.	TGTGCCAGCAGCGTAGGAATTCTAACGGGCTACGAGCAGTACTTC	CASSVGILTGYEQYF
TRBV5-8	TRBJ1-1	16	.	.	TGTGCCAGCAGCTTGGGTAATGGAAGGGTGAACACTGAAGCTTTCTTT	CASSLGNGRVNTEAFF
TRBV2	TRBJ1-2	14	TRBD1	few	TGTGCCAGCAGTGGACAGGGGATCAACTATGGCTACACCTTC	CASSGQGINYGYTF
TRBV15	TRBJ2-5	15	TRBD1	few	TGTGCCACCAGCAGAGATAGGGACAGGGGGGAGACCCAGTACTTC	CATSRDRDRGETQYF
TRBV10-1	TRBJ2-3	15	TRBD2	.	TGCGCCAGCAGTGAACTAGCGGGGAGGGGAGATACGCAGTATTTT	CASSELAGRGDTQYF
TRBV18	TRBJ1-1	14	.	.	TGTGCCAGCTCACCCTCACTAGCGAACACTGAAGCTTTCTTT	CASSPSLANTEAFF
TRBV18	TRBJ1-3	12	.	.	TGTGCCAGCTCACCTACAAGAAACACCATATATTTT	CASSPTRNTIYF
TRBV5-4	TRBJ1-2	15	TRBD1	.	TGTGCCAGCAGATCGACAGGGGGCCTTTCCGGTGGCTACACCTTC	CASRSTGGLSGGYTF
TRBV30	TRBJ2-3	12	.	.	TGTGCCTGGAGTGGGGAATCAGATACGCAGTATTTT	CAWSGESDTQYF
TRBV2	TRBJ1-5	14	TRBD1	few	TGTGCCAGCAGTGGACAGGGGGGGGTGCAGCCCCAGCATTTT	CASSGQGGVQPQHF
TRBV7-8	TRBJ2-7	16	TRBD1	.	TGTGCCAGCAGCTTAGGATCCGGGACAGGGACCTACGAGCAGTACTTC	CASSLGSGTGTYEQYF
TRBV18	TRBJ2-7	14	.	.	TGTGCCAGCTCACCCGGGGCTACTTCCTACGAGCAGTACTTC	CASSPGATSYEQYF
TRBV6-4	TRBJ1-5	15	.	.	TGTGCCAGCAACCAGAGGTCCAGGGTCGTTCAGCCCCAGCATTTT	CASNQRSRVVQPQHF
TRBV27	TRBJ2-7	14	.	few	TGTGCCAGCAGTTTCTTTCAGACCGGCTACGAGCAGTACTTC	CASSFFQTGYEQYF
TRBV29-1	TRBJ2-5	14	TRBD2	.	TGCAGCGTTATGGGACTAGTGAGTCAAGAGACCCAGTACTTC	CSVMGLVSQETQYF
TRBV7-9	TRBJ2-7	14	.	.	TGTGCCAGCAGCTCACAGGGTAGCTCCTACGAGCAGTACTTC	CASSSQGSSYEQYF
TRBV6-6	TRBJ2-7	16	TRBD2	.	TGTGCCAGCAGTTCGACTAGCGGGTGGAGCTCCTACGAGCAGTACTTC	CASSSTSGWSSYEQYF
TRBV4-1	TRBJ1-4	15	.	.	TGCGCCAGCAGCAACCCCCAGGGCGCGAATGAAAAACTGTTTTTT	CASSNPQGANEKLFF
TRBV7-9	TRBJ1-5	15	TRBD1	.	TGTGCCAGCAGCAAAGGACAGGGTAGCAATCAGCCCCAGCATTTT	CASSKGQGSNQPQHF
TRBV30	TRBJ1-1	13	.	few	TGTGCCTGGGCTAGGGACAAGAACACTGAAGCTTTCTTT	CAWARDKNTEAFF
TRBV15	TRBJ2-2	15	TRBD2	few	TGTGCCACCAGCAGAGTGGCGGGGGGGAACGGGGAGCTGTTTTTT	CATSRVAGGNGELFF
TRBV4-3	TRBJ1-4	15	.	.	TGCGCCAGCAGCCACTCACAGGTTACTAATGAAAAACTGTTTTTT	CASSHSQVTNEKLFF
TRBV6-5	TRBJ1-1	11	TRBD1	.	TGTGCCAGCAGCTTTACAGGGGTAACTTTCTTT	CASSFTGVTFF
TRBV10-2	TRBJ1-1	13	.	.	TGCGCCAGCAGTGACTCCTTGAACACTGAAGCTTTCTTT	CASSDSLNTEAFF
TRBV19	TRBJ1-1	11	.	.	TGTGCCACGTTCAGGGCCACTGAAGCTTTCTTT	CATFRATEAFF
TRBV5-1	TRBJ2-2	16	.	.	TGCGCCAGCAGGGGGCTACAGGGATCGAACACCGGGGAGCTGTTTTTT	CASRGLQGSNTGELFF
TRBV11-2	TRBJ2-3	15	.	.	TGTGCCAGCAGCTTAGATGGGGGGGCGACAGATACGCAGTATTTT	CASSLDGGATDTQYF
TRBV27	TRBJ1-1	16	.	.	TGTGCCAGCAGTCCCCAGCCTGTTTGGGGTAAAACTGAAGCTTTCTTT	CASSPQPVWGKTEAFF
TRBV19	TRBJ2-7	14	.	.	TGTGCCAGCCACTCACAGGGATCCCCCTACGAGCAGTACTTC	CASHSQGSPYEQYF